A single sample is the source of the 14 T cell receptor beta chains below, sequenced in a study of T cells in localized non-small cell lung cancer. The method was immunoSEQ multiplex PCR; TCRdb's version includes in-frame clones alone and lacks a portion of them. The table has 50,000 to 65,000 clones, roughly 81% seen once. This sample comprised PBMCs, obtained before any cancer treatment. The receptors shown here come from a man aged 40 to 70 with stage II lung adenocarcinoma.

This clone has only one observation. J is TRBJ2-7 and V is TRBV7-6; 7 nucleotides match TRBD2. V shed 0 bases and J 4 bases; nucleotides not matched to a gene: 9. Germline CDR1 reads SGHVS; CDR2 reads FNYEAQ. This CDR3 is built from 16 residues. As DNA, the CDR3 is TGTGCCAGCAGCTTAGCCCCCGCTAGCGGAGAGTACGAGCAGTACTTC. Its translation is CASSLAPASGEYEQYF.

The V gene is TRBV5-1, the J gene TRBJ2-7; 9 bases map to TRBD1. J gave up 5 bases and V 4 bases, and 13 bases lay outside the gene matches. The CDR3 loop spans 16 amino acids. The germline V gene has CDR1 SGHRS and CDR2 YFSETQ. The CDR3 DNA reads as TGCGCCAGCAGCCCAGTAGCCGGGACAGGGACCCACGAGCAGTACTTC. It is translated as CASSPVAGTGTHEQYF. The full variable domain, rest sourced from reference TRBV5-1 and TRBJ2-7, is KAGVTQTPRYLIKTRGQQVTLSCSPISGHRSVSWYQQTPGQGLQFLFEYFSETQRNKGNFPGRFSGRQFSNSRSEMNVSTLELGDSALYLCASSPVAGTGTHEQYFGPGTRLTVT.

Here the CDR3 reads CASSPGALAGVAYNEQFF. CDR3 DNA: TGCGCCAGCAGCCCCGGCGCATTGGCGGGAGTTGCCTACAATGAGCAGTTCTTC. This chain joins TRBV4-1 and TRBJ2-1, with TRBD2 matching over 7 bases. The V and J ends lost 4 bases and 2 bases, in that order; junction bases with no gene match: 14. This CDR3 has 18 amino acids. The germline V gene encodes CDR1 MGHRA and CDR2 YSYEKL.

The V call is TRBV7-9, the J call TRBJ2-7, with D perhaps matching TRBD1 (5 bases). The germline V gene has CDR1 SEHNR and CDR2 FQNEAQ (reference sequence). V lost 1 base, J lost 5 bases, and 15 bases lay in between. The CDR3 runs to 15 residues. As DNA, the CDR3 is TGTGCCAGCAGCTTAGATGGCAGGGCTCGGGACGAGCAGTACTTC. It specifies CASSLDGRARDEQYF.

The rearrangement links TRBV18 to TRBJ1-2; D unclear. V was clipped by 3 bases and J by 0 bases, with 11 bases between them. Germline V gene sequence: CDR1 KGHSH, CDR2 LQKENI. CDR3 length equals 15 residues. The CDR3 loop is CASSPSEQSNYGYTF. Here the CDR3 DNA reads TGTGCCAGCTCACCTTCCGAACAGTCTAACTATGGCTACACCTTC.

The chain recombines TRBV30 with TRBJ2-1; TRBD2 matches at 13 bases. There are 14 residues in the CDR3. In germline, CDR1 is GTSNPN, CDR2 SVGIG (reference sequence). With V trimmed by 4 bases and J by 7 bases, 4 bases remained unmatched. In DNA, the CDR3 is TGTGCCTGGAAACCGGGACTAGCGGGAAATGAGCAGTTCTTC. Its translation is CAWKPGLAGNEQFF.

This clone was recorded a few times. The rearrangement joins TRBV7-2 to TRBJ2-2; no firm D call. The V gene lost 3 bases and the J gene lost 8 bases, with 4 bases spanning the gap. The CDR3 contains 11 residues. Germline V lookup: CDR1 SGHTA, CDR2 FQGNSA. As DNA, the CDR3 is TGTGCCAGCAGCTTGTTGGGGGAGCTGTTTTTT. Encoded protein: CASSLLGELFF.

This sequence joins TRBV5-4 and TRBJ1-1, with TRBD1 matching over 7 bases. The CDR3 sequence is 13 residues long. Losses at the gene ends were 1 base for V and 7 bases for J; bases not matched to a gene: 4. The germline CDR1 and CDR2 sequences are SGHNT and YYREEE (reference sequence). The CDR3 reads CASSLWTGIEAFF. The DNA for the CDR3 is TGTGCCAGCAGCTTGTGGACAGGAATTGAAGCTTTCTTT.

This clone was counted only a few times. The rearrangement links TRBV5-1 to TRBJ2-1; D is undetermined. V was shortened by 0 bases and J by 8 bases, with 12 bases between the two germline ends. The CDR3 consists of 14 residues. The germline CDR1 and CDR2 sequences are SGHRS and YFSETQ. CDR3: CASSLDKAADEQFF. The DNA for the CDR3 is TGCGCCAGCAGCTTGGACAAAGCCGCCGATGAGCAGTTCTTC.

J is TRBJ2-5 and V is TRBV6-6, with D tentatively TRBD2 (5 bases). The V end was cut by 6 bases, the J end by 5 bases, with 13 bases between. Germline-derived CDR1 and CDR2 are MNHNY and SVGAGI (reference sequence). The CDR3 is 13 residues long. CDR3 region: CASSPASGETQYF. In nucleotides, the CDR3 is TGTGCCAGCAGCCCCGCGTCGGGGGAGACCCAGTACTTC.

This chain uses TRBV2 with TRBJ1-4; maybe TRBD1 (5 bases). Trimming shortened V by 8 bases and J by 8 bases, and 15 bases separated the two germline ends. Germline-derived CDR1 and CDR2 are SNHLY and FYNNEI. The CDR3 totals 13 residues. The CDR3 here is CASEEGLEEKLFF. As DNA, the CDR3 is TGTGCCAGCGAGGAGGGGTTAGAAGAAAAACTGTTTTTT.

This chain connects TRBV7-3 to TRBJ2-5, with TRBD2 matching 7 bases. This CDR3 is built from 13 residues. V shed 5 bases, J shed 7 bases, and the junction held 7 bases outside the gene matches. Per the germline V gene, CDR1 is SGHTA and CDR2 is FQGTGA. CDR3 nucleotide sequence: TGTGCCAGCAGCCTTCTAGCGGTGGGGACCCAGTACTTC. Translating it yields CASSLLAVGTQYF. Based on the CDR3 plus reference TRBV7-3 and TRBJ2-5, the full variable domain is GAGVSQTPSNKVTEKGKYVELRCDPISGHTALYWYRQSLGQGPEFLIYFQGTGAADDSGLPNDRFFAVRPEGSVSTLKIQRTERGDSAVYLCASSLLAVGTQYFGPGTRLLVL.

The DNA for the CDR3 is TGTGCCAGTAGTATAGCGGGCCTGAATCAGCCCCAGCATTTT. This translates into CASSIAGLNQPQHF. The V and J genes are TRBV19 and TRBJ1-5; D call uncertain. This CDR3 region has 14 residues. The germline V and J ends were trimmed by 1 base and 4 bases, with 8 bases remaining between them. Looked up from germline, CDR1 is LNHDA and CDR2 is SQIVND (reference sequence).

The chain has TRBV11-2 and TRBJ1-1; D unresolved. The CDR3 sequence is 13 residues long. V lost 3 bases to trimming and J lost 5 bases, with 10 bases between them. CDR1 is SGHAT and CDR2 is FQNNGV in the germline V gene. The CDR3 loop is CASSFGGPTEAFF. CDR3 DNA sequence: TGTGCCAGCAGCTTTGGAGGCCCGACTGAAGCTTTCTTT.